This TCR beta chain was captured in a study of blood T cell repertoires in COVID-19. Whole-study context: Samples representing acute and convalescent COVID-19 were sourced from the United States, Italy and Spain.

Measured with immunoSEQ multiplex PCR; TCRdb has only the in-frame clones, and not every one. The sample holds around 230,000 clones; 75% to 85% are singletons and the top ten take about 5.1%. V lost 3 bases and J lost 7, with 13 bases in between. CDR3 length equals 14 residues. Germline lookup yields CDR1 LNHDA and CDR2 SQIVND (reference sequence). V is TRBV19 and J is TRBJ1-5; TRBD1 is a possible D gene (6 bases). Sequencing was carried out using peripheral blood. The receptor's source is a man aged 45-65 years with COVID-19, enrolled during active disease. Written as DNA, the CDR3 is TGTGCCAGTAGTATTGGGGGGGGCGGACAGCCCCAGCATTTT. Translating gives CASSIGGGGQPQHF.